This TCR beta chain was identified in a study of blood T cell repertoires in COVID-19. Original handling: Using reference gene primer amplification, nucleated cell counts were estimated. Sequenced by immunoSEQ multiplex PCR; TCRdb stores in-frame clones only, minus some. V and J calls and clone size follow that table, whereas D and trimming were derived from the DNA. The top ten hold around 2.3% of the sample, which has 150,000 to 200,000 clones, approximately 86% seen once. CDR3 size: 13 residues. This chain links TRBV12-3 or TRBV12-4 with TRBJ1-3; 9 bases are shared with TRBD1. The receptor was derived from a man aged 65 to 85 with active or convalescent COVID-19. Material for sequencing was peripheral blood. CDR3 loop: CAIRTGVTNTIYF. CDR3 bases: TGTGCAATTCGGACAGGGGTCACGAACACCATATATTTT.